This paragraph covers one T cell receptor beta chain sequence. CDR1 and CDR2 from the germline V gene are SGHNT and YYREEE (reference sequence). The V end was cut by 1 base, the J end by 1 base, with 13 bases between. The CDR3 contains 16 residues. In the original workflow: Counts of nucleated cells, estimated from reference gene primer amplification, were obtained. Clones were sequenced by immunoSEQ multiplex PCR, and TCRdb holds only the in-frame ones, with some missing. That table is the source of V, J and clone size, and D and trimming were worked out from the DNA. The table has about 87,000 clones, roughly 80% seen once. These data come from a study of blood T cell repertoires in COVID-19. Study-wide context: The origin of the acute and convalescent COVID-19 samples was the United States, Italy and Spain. The analysed material was cDNA or gDNA that came from T cells, B-cell-depleted T cells, or PBMCs.

The receptor was derived from a woman aged 45-59 years with acute or convalescent COVID-19. Sequenced material: peripheral blood. The chain has TRBV5-4 and TRBJ2-3; a weak D match, TRBD1 (5 bases). The CDR3 reads CASSLRTARGTDTQYF. The CDR3 coding sequence is TGTGCCAGCAGCTTGAGGACCGCCAGGGGCACAGATACGCAGTATTTT.